A selection of T cell receptor beta chains follows, all from one sample in a study of T cell responses to AZD1222 COVID-19 vaccine. Clones were read by immunoSEQ multiplex PCR, and TCRdb kept only the in-frame ones, dropping some. The sample includes about 120,000 clones, about nine tenths seen only once; the top ten take under 6.5%. The material was peripheral blood, obtained 28 days after the second AZD1222 dose. The receptor set was obtained from an adult who received the AZD1222 COVID-19 vaccine. The CDR3 runs from the conserved cysteine through the conserved F or W. The D gene is left open where the match is weak. Expanded clones get a size class; other rows say once, few or many, or leave the size out.

TGTGCCAGTAGTCCTAGTGGAAACTATGGCTACACCTTC | CASSPSGNYGYTF | 13 | . | TRBJ1-2 | . | TRBV19
TGTGCCAGCAGTCGAGGGGCGCGGGGCAATCAGCCCCAGCATTTT | CASSRGARGNQPQHF | 15 | . | TRBJ1-5 | . | TRBV6-5
TGTGCCAGCAGTTACGAGGGGAACACTGAAGCTTTCTTT | CASSYEGNTEAFF | 13 | . | TRBJ1-1 | . | TRBV6-5
TGCAGCGTTGAAGAACCCAGTATCTATGGCTACACCTTC | CSVEEPSIYGYTF | 13 | . | TRBJ1-2 | . | TRBV29-1
TGTGCCAGCAGTGAACCTTCGGCAGGGAAGGCTGAAGCTTTCTTT | CASSEPSAGKAEAFF | 15 | . | TRBJ1-1 | . | TRBV2
TGTGCCAGCAGACAGGGGTCTGGTTCACCCCTCCACTTT | CASRQGSGSPLHF | 13 | . | TRBJ1-6 | TRBD1 | TRBV6-4
TGTGCCAGCAGCCTAGGGGCGCCGTCTGAAGCTTTCTTT | CASSLGAPSEAFF | 13 | . | TRBJ1-1 | . | TRBV6-5
TGTGCCAGCAGCCCAGGGTTGCAGGTGGGAAACACCATATATTTT | CASSPGLQVGNTIYF | 15 | few | TRBJ1-3 | . | TRBV7-8
TGTGCCAGCACCGGGGGGAGGGATGAAAAACTGTTTTTT | CASTGGRDEKLFF | 13 | . | TRBJ1-4 | . | TRBV4-2
TGTGCCAGCAGTGAACTGGGTTCACCCCTCCACTTT | CASSELGSPLHF | 12 | . | TRBJ1-6 | . | TRBV2
TGTGCCAGTAGTATAATCTCGCAGGGGTCCTACGAGCAGTACTTC | CASSIISQGSYEQYF | 15 | . | TRBJ2-7 | . | TRBV19
TGTGCCATCAGTGAGTCAGGCGGCAGCAATCAGCCCCAGCATTTT | CAISESGGSNQPQHF | 15 | . | TRBJ1-5 | . | TRBV10-3
TGTGCCAGTAGGGGACAGGGGGCTCGGTCTGGCTACACCTTC | CASRGQGARSGYTF | 14 | . | TRBJ1-2 | TRBD1 | TRBV19
TGTGCCAGCAGTCCACACATGAACACTGAAGCTTTCTTT | CASSPHMNTEAFF | 13 | once | TRBJ1-1 | . | TRBV7-3
TGTGCCAGCAGTTACTCGGGATTGCGGAACTACGAGCAGTACTTC | CASSYSGLRNYEQYF | 15 | . | TRBJ2-7 | . | TRBV6-2/TRBV6-3
TGTGCCAGCAGCCAAGACGGGGGGATTCAGTACGAGCAGTACTTC | CASSQDGGIQYEQYF | 15 | . | TRBJ2-7 | TRBD2 | TRBV3-1/TRBV3-2